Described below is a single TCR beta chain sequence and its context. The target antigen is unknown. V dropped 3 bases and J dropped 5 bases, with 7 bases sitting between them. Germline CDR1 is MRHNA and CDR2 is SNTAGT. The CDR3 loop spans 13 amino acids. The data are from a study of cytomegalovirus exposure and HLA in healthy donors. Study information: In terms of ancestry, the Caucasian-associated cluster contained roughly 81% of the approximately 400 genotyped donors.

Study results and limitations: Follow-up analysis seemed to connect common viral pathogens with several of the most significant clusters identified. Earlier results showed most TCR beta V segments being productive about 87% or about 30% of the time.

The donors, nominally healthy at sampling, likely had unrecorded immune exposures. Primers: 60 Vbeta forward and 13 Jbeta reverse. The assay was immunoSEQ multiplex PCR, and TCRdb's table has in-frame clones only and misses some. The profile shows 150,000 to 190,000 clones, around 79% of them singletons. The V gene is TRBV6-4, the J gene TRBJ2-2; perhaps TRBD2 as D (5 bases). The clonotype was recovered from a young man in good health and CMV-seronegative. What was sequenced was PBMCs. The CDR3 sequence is CASSEGDTGELFF. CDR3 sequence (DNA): TGTGCCAGCAGTGAGGGAGATACCGGGGAGCTGTTTTTT.